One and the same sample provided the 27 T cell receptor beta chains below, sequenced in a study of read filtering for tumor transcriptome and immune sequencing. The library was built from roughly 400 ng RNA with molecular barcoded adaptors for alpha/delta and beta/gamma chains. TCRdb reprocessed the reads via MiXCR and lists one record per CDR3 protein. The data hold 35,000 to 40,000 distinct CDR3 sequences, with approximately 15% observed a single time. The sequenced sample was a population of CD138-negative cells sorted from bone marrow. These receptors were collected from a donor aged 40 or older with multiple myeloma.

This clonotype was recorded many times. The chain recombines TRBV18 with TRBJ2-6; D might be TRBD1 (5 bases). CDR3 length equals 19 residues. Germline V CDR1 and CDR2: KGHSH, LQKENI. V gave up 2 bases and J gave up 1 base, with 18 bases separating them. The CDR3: CASSPRFDSDVSGANVLTF. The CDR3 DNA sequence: TGTGCCAGCTCACCAAGATTCGACAGCGATGTGTCTGGGGCCAACGTCCTGACTTTC.

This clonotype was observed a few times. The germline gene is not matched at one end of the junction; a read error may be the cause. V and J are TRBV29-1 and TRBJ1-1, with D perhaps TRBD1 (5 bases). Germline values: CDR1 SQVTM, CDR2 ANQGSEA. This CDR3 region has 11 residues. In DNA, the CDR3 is TGCAGCGTGGAAGGGGTGTCTGAAGCTTTCTTT. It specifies CSVEGVSEAFF.

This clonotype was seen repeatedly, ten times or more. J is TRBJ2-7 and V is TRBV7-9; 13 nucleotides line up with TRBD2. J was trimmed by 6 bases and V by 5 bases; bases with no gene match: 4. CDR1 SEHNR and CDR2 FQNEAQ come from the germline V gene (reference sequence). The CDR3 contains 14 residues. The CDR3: CASSTGTSGVEQYF. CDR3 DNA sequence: TGTGCCAGCAGCACCGGGACTAGCGGGGTCGAGCAGTACTTC.

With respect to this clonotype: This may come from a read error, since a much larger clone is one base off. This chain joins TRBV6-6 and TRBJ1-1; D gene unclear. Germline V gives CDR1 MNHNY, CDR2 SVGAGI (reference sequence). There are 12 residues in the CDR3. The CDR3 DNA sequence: TGTGCCAGCAGTCTCGAGTCCACTGAAGCTCTCTTT. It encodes CASSLESTEALF.

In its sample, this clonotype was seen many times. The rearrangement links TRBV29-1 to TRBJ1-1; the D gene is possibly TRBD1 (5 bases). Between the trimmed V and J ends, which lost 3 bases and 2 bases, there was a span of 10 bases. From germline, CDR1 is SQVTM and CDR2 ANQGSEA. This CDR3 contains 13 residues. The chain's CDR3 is CSVDRQINTEAFF. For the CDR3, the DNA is TGCAGCGTTGATAGACAGATAAACACTGAAGCTTTCTTT. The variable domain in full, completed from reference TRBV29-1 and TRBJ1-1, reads SAVISQKPSRDICQRGTSLTIQCQVDSQVTMMFWYRQQPGQSLTLIATANQGSEATYESGFVIDKFPISRPNLTFSTLTVSNMSPEDSSIYLCSVDRQINTEAFFGQGTRLTVV.

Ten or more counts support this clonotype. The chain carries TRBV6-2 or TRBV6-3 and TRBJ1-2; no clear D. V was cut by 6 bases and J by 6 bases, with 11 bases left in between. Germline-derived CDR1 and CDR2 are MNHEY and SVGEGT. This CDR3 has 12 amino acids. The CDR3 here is CASSRRYDGYTF. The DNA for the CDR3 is TGTGCCAGCAGCCGAAGATATGATGGCTACACCTTC.

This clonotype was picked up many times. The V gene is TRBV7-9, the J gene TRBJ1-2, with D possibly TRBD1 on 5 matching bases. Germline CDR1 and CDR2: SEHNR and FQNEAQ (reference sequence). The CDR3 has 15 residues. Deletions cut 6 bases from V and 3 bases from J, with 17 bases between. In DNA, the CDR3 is TGTGCCAGCAGTAGTGGGGGGGGATTCGACTATGGCTACACCTTC. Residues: CASSSGGGFDYGYTF.

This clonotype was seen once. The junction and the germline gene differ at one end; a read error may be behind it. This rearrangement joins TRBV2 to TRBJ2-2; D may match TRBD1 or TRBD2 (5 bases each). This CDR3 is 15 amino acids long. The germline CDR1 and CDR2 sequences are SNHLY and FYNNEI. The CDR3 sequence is CASSDRQLNTGEPFF. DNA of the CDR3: TGTGCCAGCAGTGATCGACAGCTAAACACCGGGGAGCCGTTCTTT.

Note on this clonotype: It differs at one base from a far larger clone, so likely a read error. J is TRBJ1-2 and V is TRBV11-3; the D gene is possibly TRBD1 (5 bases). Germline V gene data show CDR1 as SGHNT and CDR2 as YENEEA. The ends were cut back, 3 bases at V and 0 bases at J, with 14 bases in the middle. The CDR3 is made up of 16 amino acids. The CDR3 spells CASSFWGVGANYGYTF. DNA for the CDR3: TGTGCCAGCAGCTTTTGGGGGGTTGGAGCTAACTATGGCTACACCTTC.

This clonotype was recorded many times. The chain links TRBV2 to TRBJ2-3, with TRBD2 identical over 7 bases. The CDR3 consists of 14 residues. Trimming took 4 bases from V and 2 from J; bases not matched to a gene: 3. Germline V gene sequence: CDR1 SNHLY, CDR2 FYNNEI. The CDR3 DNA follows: TGTGCCAGCAGTGGGCGGGGGTTCACAGATACGCAGTATTTT. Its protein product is CASSGRGFTDTQYF.

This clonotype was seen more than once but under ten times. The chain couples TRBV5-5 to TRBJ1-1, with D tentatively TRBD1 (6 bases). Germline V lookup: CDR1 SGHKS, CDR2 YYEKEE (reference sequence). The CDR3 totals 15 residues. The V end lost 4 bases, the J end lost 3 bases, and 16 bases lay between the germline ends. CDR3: CASSEAGRGHTEAFF. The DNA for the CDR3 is TGTGCCAGCAGCGAAGCCGGACGGGGGCACACTGAAGCTTTCTTT. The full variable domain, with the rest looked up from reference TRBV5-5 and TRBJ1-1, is DAGVTQSPTHLIKTRGQQVTLRCSPISGHKSVSWYQQVLGQGPQFIFQYYEKEERGRGNFPDRFSARQFPNYSSELNVNALLLGDSALYLCASSEAGRGHTEAFFGQGTRLTVV.

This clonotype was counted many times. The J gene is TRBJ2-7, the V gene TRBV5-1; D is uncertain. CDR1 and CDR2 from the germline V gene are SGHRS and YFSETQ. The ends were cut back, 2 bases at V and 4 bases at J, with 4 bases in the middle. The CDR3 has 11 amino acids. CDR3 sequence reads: CASSLYYEQYF. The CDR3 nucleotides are TGCGCCAGCAGCTTATATTACGAGCAGTACTTC.

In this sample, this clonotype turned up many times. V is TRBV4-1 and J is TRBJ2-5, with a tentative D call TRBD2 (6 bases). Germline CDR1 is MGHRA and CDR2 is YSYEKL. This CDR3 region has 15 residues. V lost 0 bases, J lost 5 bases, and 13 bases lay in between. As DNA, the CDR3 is TGCGCCAGCAGCCAAGATCGGAGGGGTCGGGAGACCCAGTACTTC. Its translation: CASSQDRRGRETQYF.

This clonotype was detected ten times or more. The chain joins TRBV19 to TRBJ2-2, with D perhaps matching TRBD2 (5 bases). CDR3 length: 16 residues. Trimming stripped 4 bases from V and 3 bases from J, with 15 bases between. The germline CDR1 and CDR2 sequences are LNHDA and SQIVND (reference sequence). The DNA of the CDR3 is TGTGCCAGTAGTAGGGAGCCACGCCGCGACACCGGGGAGCTGTTTTTT. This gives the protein CASSREPRRDTGELFF.

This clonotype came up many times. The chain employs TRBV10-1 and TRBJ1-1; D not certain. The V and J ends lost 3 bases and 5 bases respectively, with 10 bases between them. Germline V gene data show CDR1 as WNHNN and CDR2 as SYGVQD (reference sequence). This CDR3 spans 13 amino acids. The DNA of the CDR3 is TGCGCCAGCAGTGACCCCGGGAGAACTGAAGCTTTCTTT. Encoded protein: CASSDPGRTEAFF.

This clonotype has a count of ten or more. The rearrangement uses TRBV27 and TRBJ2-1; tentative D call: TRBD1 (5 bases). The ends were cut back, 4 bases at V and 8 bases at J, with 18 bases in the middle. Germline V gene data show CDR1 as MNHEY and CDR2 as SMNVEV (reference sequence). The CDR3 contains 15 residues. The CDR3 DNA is TGTGCCAGCAGTTGGGGCAGCCAATTTGGCCATGAGCAGTTCTTC. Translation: CASSWGSQFGHEQFF.

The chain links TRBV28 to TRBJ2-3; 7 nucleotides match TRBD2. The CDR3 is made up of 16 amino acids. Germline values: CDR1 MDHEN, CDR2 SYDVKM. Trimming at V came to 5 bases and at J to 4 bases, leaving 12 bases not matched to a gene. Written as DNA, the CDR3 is TGTGCCAGCAGTCCAATCGGGCTAGCGGATGCAGATACGCAGTATTTT. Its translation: CASSPIGLADADTQYF.

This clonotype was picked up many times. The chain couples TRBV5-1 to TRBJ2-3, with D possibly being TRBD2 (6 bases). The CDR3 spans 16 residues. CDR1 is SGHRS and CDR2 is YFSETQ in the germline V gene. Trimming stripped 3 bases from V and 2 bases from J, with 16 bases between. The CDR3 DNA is TGCGCCAGCAGCTCCGGGGGAGTGGGCCTCACAGATACGCAGTATTTT. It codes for CASSSGGVGLTDTQYF.

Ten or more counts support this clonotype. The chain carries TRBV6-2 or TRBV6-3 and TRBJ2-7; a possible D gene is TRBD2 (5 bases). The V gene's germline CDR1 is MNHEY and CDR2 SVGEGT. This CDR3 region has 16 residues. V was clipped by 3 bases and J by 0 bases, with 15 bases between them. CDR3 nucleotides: TGTGCCAGCAGTTATGAGACGGGATGGACCTCCTACGAGCAGTACTTC. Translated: CASSYETGWTSYEQYF.

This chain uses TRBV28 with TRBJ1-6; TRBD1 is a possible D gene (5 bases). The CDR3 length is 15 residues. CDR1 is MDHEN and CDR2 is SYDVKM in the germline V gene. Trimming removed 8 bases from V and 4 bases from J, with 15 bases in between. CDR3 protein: CASRIPGRYNSPLHF. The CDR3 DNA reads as TGTGCCAGCCGCATCCCGGGACGGTATAATTCACCCCTCCACTTT.

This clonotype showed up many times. The CDR3 region has the DNA TGTGCCAGCAGCAAACAGAAGCTGAACACTGAAGCTTTCTTT. Its protein product is CASSKQKLNTEAFF. The rearrangement joins TRBV7-2 to TRBJ1-1; D ambiguous. The CDR3 consists of 14 residues. Germline lookup yields CDR1 SGHTA and CDR2 FQGNSA. The ends were cut back, 5 bases at V and 0 bases at J, with 10 bases in the middle. The full variable domain, rest sourced from reference TRBV7-2 and TRBJ1-1, is GAGVSQSPSNKVTEKGKDVELRCDPISGHTALYWYRQSLGQGLEFLIYFQGNSAPDKSGLPSDRFSAERTGGSVSTLTIQRTQQEDSAVYLCASSKQKLNTEAFFGQGTRLTVV.

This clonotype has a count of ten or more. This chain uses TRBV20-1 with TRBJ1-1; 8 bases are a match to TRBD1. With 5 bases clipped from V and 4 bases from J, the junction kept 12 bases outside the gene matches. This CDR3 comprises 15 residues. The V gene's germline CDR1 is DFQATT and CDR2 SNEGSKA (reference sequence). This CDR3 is CSAPGQGIRATEAFF. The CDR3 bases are TGCAGTGCTCCCGGACAGGGTATAAGGGCCACTGAAGCTTTCTTT.

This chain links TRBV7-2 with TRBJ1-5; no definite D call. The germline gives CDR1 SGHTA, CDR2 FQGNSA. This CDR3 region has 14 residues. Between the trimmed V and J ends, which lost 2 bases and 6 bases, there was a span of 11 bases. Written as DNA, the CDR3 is TGTGCCAGCAGCTTACGGTGTGGCAGTCAGCCCCAGCATTTT. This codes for CASSLRCGSQPQHF.

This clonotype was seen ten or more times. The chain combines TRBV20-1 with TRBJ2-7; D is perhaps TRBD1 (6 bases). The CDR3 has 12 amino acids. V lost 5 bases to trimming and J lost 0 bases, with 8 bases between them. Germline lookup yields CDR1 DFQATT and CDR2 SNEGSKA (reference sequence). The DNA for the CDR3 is TGCAGTGCTGGGGACACCTCCTACGAGCAGTACTTC. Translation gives CSAGDTSYEQYF.

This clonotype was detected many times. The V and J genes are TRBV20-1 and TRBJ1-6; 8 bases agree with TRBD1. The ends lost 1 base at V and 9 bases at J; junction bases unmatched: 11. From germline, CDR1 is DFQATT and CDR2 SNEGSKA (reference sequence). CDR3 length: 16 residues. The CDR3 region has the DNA TGCAGTGCTAGAGGCTCGTTGGAACAGGGGGGTTCACCCCTCCACTTT. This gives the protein CSARGSLEQGGSPLHF.

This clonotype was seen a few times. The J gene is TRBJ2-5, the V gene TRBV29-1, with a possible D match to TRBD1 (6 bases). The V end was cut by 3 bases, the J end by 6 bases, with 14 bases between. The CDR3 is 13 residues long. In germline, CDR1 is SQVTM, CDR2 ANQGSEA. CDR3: CSVDRGFGKTQYF. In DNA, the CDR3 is TGCAGCGTTGACAGGGGCTTTGGAAAGACCCAGTACTTC.

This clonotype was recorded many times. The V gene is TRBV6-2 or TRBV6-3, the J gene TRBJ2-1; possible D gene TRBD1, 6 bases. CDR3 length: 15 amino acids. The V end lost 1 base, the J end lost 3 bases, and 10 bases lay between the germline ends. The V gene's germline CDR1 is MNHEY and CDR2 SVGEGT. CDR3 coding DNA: TGTGCCAGCAGTTACTGGGACATAGGCTACAATGAGCAGTTCTTC. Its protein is CASSYWDIGYNEQFF.